Listed here are 5 T cell receptor beta chains from one sample, sequenced in a study of blood T cell repertoires in COVID-19. Measured with immunoSEQ multiplex PCR; TCRdb has only the in-frame clones, and not every one. The profile shows around 440,000 clones, around 88% of them singletons. Sequenced input: peripheral blood. Receptors originate from a woman aged 50 to 60 with COVID-19, enrolled during active disease.

This clone was counted once. The chain employs TRBV2 and TRBJ1-3; D ambiguous. With 7 bases removed from V and 4 bases from J, the gap between germline ends came to 23 bases. The CDR3 length is 17 residues. CDR1 is SNHLY and CDR2 is FYNNEI in the germline V gene. The DNA for the CDR3 is TGTGCCAGCAATCATTTACCAACAGCCTTCCAAGGAAACACCATATATTTT. Its translation: CASNHLPTAFQGNTIYF.

Written as DNA, the CDR3 is TGTGCCTGGAGTGCCGGGACAGGGGCCCGCTACGAGCAGTACTTC. This gives the protein CAWSAGTGARYEQYF. The V and J genes are TRBV30 and TRBJ2-7, with 10 nucleotides matching TRBD1. CDR1 and CDR2 (germline): GTSNPN, SVGIG (reference sequence). Trimming at V came to 1 base and at J to 3 bases, leaving 6 bases not matched to a gene. The CDR3 contains 15 residues.

Notes on this clone: Other DNA sequences in this sample translate to the same CDR3. V is TRBV5-1 and J is TRBJ2-2; D perhaps matches TRBD2 (6 bases). There are 14 residues in the CDR3. Germline loops: CDR1 SGHRS, CDR2 YFSETQ. Trimming took off 4 bases at V and 3 bases at J, with 10 bases between the two ends. CDR3 protein: CASSPGVDTGELFF. The CDR3, as DNA: TGCGCCAGCAGCCCGGGGGTCGACACCGGGGAGCTGTTTTTT.

The chain combines TRBV19 with TRBJ2-3, with D possibly TRBD2 on 6 matching bases. CDR1 is LNHDA, CDR2 SQIVND, per germline (reference sequence). The germline V and J ends were trimmed by 5 bases and 7 bases, with 13 bases remaining between them. The CDR3 loop spans 13 amino acids. The CDR3 DNA reads as TGTGCCAGTAGTTCCGGGACTCGGAATACGCAGTATTTT. Protein sequence: CASSSGTRNTQYF.

The chain couples TRBV2 to TRBJ1-5; 10 nucleotides match TRBD1. CDR1 SNHLY and CDR2 FYNNEI come from the germline V gene. The CDR3 contains 15 residues. V shed 5 bases and J 0 bases; nucleotides not matched to a gene: 1. The DNA for the CDR3 is TGTGCCAGCAGTCGGGACAGGGGTAGCAATCAGCCCCAGCATTTT. This translates into CASSRDRGSNQPQHF.